This T cell receptor beta chain is from a study of CD8 T cells in ankylosing spondylitis. In this sample, this clonotype turned up many times. What it recognizes is unknown. Using quantitative 5'-RACE with molecular barcodes, the authors made TCR beta libraries. TCRdb re-called the 5' RACE reads with MiXCR, one entry per CDR3 protein. The sample shows around 490,000 distinct CDR3 sequences, 5.3% of them seen only once. Findings and caveats of the study: Disease-associated clones were CD8+ and fairly uncommon in peripheral blood. Matched synovial fluid from ankylosing spondylitis patients was reported to be enriched for disease-linked clones. A TCR beta motif of several highly homologous variants seemed to mark ankylosing spondylitis blood.

This CDR3 spans 17 amino acids. The J segment lost 1 base and the V segment lost 1 base, leaving 4 bases of the junction unmatched. Sequencing was performed on blood, either unsorted or a sorted T cell fraction (not recorded which). This clonotype originated in a male donor with ankylosing spondylitis. The genes are TRBV12-3 or TRBV12-4 and TRBJ2-5; the match to TRBD2 covers 12 bases. The CDR3: CASSLGGLAGSQETQYF. DNA of the CDR3: TGTGCCAGCAGTTTAGGGGGACTAGCGGGCTCCCAAGAGACCCAGTACTTC.